This is a list of T cell receptor beta chains from one sample in a study of beta chain features in type 1 diabetes. Data came from immunoSEQ multiplex PCR; TCRdb stores just in-frame clones and leaves some out. The sample shows some 220,000 clones, about a tenth of them seen only once. Sequencing was carried out using central memory CD4+ T cells from blood. These receptors came from a man aged 18-30 years in good health. CDR3s leave out the opening cysteine and the closing phenylalanine or tryptophan. The order of the fields is V gene, J gene, CDR3 protein.

>TRBV7-9|TRBJ2-7
ASSGLAAREQY
>TRBV2|TRBJ1-5
ASSERDGSNQPQH
>TRBV4-3|TRBJ2-1
ASSQDLTIREQF
>TRBV29-1|TRBJ1-4
SARLRGLGNEKLF
>TRBV15|TRBJ2-7
ATSRDPEYEQY
>TRBV29-1|TRBJ2-7
SVETRRGRSYEQY
>TRBV7-2|TRBJ1-2
ASSSGPFGYT
>TRBV5-1|TRBJ2-7
ASSLLRSYEQY
>TRBV2|TRBJ1-2
ASSELDSEGGYT
>TRBV11-1|TRBJ2-1
ASSFQRYNEQF
>TRBV5-1|TRBJ2-3
ASSNRTGAGDTQY
>TRBV4-3|TRBJ1-2
ASSQDFGGHYGYT
>TRBV30|TRBJ1-2
AWSVGWTSFSGYT
>TRBV29-1|TRBJ2-2
SAATGYTGELF
>TRBV7-6|TRBJ2-1
ASSLAIGGLGLGIVNEQF
>TRBV29-1|TRBJ2-7
SVMPSASSPLN
>TRBV2|TRBJ2-1
ASSVLRGSYNEQF
>TRBV18|TRBJ2-7
ASSGTREEQY
>TRBV4-1|TRBJ2-7
ASSQSSGRAGEQY
>TRBV28|TRBJ2-1
ASSPIAVTYNEQF
>TRBV6-5|TRBJ2-7
ASSYCEQY
>TRBV2|TRBJ1-5
ASRRDSNQPQH
>TRBV7-9|TRBJ2-7
ASSLQLAGPSYEQY
>TRBV30|TRBJ1-5
AWSETDYSNQPQH
>TRBV5-4|TRBJ2-2
ATHRANTGELF
>TRBV7-9|TRBJ2-3
ASSRGADTQY
>TRBV7-9|TRBJ1-2
ASSSTGGLNYGYT
>TRBV29-1|TRBJ1-1
SGGDRVMNTEAF
>TRBV29-1|TRBJ1-1
SVLDDRENTEAF
>TRBV19|TRBJ2-1
ASRTREGVLKMAGGPLNEQF
>TRBV10-3|TRBJ2-1
AISEGDNEQF
>TRBV9|TRBJ2-7
ASSVGTSGYEQY
>TRBV7-2|TRBJ2-1
ASTYLEGGSNEQF
>TRBV7-9|TRBJ2-4
ASSLAGANIQY
>TRBV7-2|TRBJ2-5
ASSLGSASGQETQY
>TRBV7-2|TRBJ2-4
ASSQVSGDTKNIQY
>TRBV5-1|TRBJ1-1
ASSLKSGATEAF
>TRBV7-9|TRBJ2-7
ASSLVRGQAYEQY
>TRBV5-4|TRBJ2-3
ASSFKDTQY
>TRBV29-1|TRBJ2-3
SVEDPDREGDTQY
>TRBV28|TRBJ1-5
ASSMRGGGNQPQH
>TRBV9|TRBJ1-1
ASSVGAGPAF
>TRBV27|TRBJ1-5
ASRSPLGPQH
>TRBV5-1|TRBJ2-7
ASSLVQGSYEQY
>TRBV7-2|TRBJ2-6
ASSLVYRAGANVLT
>TRBV2|TRBJ2-1
ASTDLNNEQF
>TRBV29-1|TRBJ1-1
SVAPQGTEAF
>TRBV28|TRBJ2-7
ASSFSHAQGMSEQY
>TRBV15|TRBJ1-1
ATSPNGVTEAF
>TRBV7-2|TRBJ2-7
ASSSDRTSYEQY
>TRBV30|TRBJ2-7
ASSAGSYEQY